This is a list of T cell receptor beta chains from one sample in a study of T-cell reconstitution after alpha-beta-depleted transplantation in children. TCRdb analysed the PCR reads with MiXCR anew, one entry per CDR3 protein. The sample consists of around 500,000 distinct CDR3 sequences, under 30% of them appearing once. The sample in question was PBMCs, mostly from graft donor cells, obtained 360 days after TCRalphabeta/CD19-depleted stem cell transplant. The receptors come from a boy younger than two who had a stem cell transplant for acute myeloid leukemia, so the T cells may come from the graft donor. Both conserved end residues are part of each CDR3. The D gene is left open where the match is weak. Part of the rows lack a size; the others show once, few, many or a class for expanded clones.

TRBV7-9,TRBJ1-1,.,.,CASSPSGSLRAAFF,TGTGCCAGCAGCCCGTCCGGGTCCCTTCGGGCGGCTTTCTTT
TRBV6-1,TRBJ2-4,.,TRBD2,CASIAGKKNIQYF,TGTGCCAGTATAGCGGGGAAAAAAAACATTCAGTACTTC
TRBV15,TRBJ1-5,many,.,CATSRDAGRINQPQHF,TGTGCCACCAGCAGAGATGCGGGACGGATCAATCAGCCCCAGCATTTT
TRBV5-5,TRBJ2-1,many,.,CASSLARNNEQFF,TGTGCCAGCAGTTTAGCCAGAAACAATGAGCAGTTCTTC
TRBV27,TRBJ2-3,.,.,CASRLGAGRTDTQYF,TGTGCCAGTAGACTAGGGGCAGGGCGGACAGATACGCAGTATTTT
TRBV7-9,TRBJ2-5,many,.,CASSLESGTQYF,TGTGCCAGCAGCTTAGAGTCGGGGACCCAGTACTTC
TRBV11-3,TRBJ2-3,few,.,CASSLDSDTQYF,TGTGCCAGCAGCTTGGATTCGGATACGCAGTATTTT
TRBV7-9,TRBJ1-5,.,.,CASSVDSSNQPQHF,TGTGCCAGCAGCGTAGACTCGAGCAATCAGCCCCAGCATTTT
TRBV7-2,TRBJ2-7,.,TRBD1,CASRSGQGDEQYF,TGTGCCAGCCGATCGGGACAGGGGGACGAGCAGTACTTC
TRBV7-2,TRBJ2-3,.,TRBD2,CASSLALGGGDTQYF,TGTGCCAGCAGCTTAGCGCTGGGCGGGGGAGATACGCAGTATTTT
TRBV11-2,TRBJ2-2,few,.,CASSLDLVGGITGELFF,TGTGCCAGCAGCTTAGATCTAGTGGGGGGAATCACCGGGGAGCTGTTTTTT